This T cell receptor beta chain stems from a study of OX40 agonist ivuxolimab in advanced cancers. The wider study: Ivuxolimab was delivered to patients intravenously every 2 weeks at doses spanning 0.01 to 10 mg/kg. Overall study results and limits: CD8+ T cells averaged more expanded clones than CD4+.

Concerning this clone: What it binds is unknown.

Libraries were prepared by immunoSEQ multiplex PCR; TCRdb keeps only in-frame clonotypes and omits some of them. The sample includes roughly 19,000 clones, 80% to 85% seen only once; the top ten take about 3.8%. This CDR3 region has 16 residues. Trimming took 5 bases from V and 3 from J; bases not matched to a gene: 8. Germline V gene lookup returns CDR1 SGHVS and CDR2 FQNEAQ. The sample here was CD4+ or CD8+ T cells sorted from blood, taken in a trial of the OX40 agonist ivuxolimab. The chain couples TRBV7-8 to TRBJ2-2; 8 bases map to TRBD1. This clonotype was sampled from an adult with an advanced solid tumor such as melanoma, head and neck, liver or kidney cancer. DNA of the CDR3: TGTGCCAGCAGCCTGCGCCGGGACAGGCACACCGGGGAGCTGTTTTTT. Its translation is CASSLRRDRHTGELFF.